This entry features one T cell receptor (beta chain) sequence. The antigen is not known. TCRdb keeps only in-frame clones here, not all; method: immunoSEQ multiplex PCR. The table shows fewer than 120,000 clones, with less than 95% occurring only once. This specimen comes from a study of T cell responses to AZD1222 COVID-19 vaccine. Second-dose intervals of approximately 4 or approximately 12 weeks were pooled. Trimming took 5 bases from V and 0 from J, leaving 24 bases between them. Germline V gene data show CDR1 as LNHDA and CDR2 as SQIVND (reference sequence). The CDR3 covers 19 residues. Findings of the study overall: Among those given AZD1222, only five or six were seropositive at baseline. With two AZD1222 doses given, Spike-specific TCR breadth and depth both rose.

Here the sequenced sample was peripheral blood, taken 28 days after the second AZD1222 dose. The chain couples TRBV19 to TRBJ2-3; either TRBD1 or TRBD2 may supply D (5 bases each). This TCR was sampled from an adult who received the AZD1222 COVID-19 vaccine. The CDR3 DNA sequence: TGTGCCAGTAGTGCGAAGATACTCAGGGTTGGGGGTAGCACAGATACGCAGTATTTT. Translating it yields CASSAKILRVGGSTDTQYF.